This passage covers 3 T cell receptor beta chains from one sample sequenced in a study of response to subunit inactivated influenza vaccine. MiXCR was run by TCRdb on the RT-PCR reads, yielding one entry per CDR3 protein. The data contain around 850,000 distinct CDR3 sequences, 15% to 20% of them singletons. This specimen was PBMCs from blood, taken 4 to 6 days after vaccination. The receptors shown here come from a man in his fifties who received an inactivated influenza vaccine.

V is TRBV20-1 and J is TRBJ2-1; 16 bases map to TRBD2. The V gene's germline CDR1 is DFQATT and CDR2 SNEGSKA (reference sequence). The CDR3 has 18 amino acids. V lost 3 bases and J lost 0; bases outside the gene matches: 5. The CDR3 loop reads CSASSGLAGGSSYNEQFF. The CDR3 region has the DNA TGCAGTGCTAGCTCGGGACTAGCGGGGGGGAGCTCCTACAATGAGCAGTTCTTC.

The gene calls are TRBV7-8 and TRBJ1-2; possible D gene TRBD1, 6 bases. This CDR3 is 14 amino acids long. The V gene's germline CDR1 is SGHVS and CDR2 FQNEAQ. Trimming pared 5 bases from V and 4 bases from J, leaving 14 bases between. The CDR3 DNA sequence: TGTGCCAGCAGCGTTCAGGACAGTCGCTATGGCTACACCTTC. This codes for CASSVQDSRYGYTF.

The chain is built from TRBV27 and TRBJ2-7, with 8 bases that match TRBD1. The CDR3 consists of 15 residues. Germline V gene lookup returns CDR1 MNHEY and CDR2 SMNVEV (reference sequence). Losses at the gene ends were 3 bases for V and 1 base for J; bases not matched to a gene: 5. CDR3 region: CASSFVRDRSYEQYF. CDR3 DNA: TGTGCCAGCAGTTTCGTTCGGGACAGGTCCTACGAGCAGTACTTC.